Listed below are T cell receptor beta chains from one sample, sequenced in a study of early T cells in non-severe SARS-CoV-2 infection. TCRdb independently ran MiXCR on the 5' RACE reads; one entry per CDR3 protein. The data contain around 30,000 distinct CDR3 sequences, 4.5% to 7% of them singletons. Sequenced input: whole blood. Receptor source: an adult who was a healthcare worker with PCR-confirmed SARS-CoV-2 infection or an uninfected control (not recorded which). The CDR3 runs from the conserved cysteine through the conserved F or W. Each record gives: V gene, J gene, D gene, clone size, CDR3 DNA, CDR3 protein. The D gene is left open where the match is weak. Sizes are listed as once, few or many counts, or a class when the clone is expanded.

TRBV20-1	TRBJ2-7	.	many	TGCAGTGCTAGAAGCAGGGACGAGCAGTACTTC	CSARSRDEQYF
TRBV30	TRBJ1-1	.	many	TGTGCCTGGAGTGCCGAATCGGGGTTGGGCACTGAAGCTTTCTTT	CAWSAESGLGTEAFF
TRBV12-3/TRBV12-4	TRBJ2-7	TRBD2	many	TGTGCCAGCAGTTTGGGGACTAGCGGGAGAGTTTTCTACGAGCAGTACTTC	CASSLGTSGRVFYEQYF
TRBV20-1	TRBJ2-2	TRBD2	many	TGCAGTGCTAGAGATATAGCGGGGGCGACCGGGGAGCTGTTTTTT	CSARDIAGATGELFF
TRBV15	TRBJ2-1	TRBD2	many	TGTGCCACCCATTATATTAGCGGGGGGAGCAATGAGCAGTTCTTC	CATHYISGGSNEQFF
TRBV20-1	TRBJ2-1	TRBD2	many	TGCAGTGCTCTGGGACTAGCGGGGACCTACAATGAGCAGTTCTTC	CSALGLAGTYNEQFF
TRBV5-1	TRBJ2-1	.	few	TGCGCCAGCAGCTCTGCGGGGTACAATGAGCAGTTCTTC	CASSSAGYNEQFF
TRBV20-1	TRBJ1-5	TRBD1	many	TGCAGTGCTTTGGACAGGCGGAATCAGCCCCAGCATTTT	CSALDRRNQPQHF
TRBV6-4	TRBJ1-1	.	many	TGTGCCAGCAGTGACGGGGAGAACACTGAAGCTTTCTTT	CASSDGENTEAFF
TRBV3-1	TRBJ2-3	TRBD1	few	TGTGCCAGCAGCCAAGATTTGAACAGGGGCGCAGATACGCAGTATTTT	CASSQDLNRGADTQYF
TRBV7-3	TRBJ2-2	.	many	TGTGCCAGCAGCTTCGGGACCGGGGAGCTGTTTTTT	CASSFGTGELFF
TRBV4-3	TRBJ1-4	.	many	TGCGCCAGCAGCCAAGATGGGGGCGGGTATGAAAAACTGTTTTTT	CASSQDGGGYEKLFF
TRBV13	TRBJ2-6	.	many	TGTGCCAGCACCTGGGCTGGGGCCAACGTCCTGACTTTC	CASTWAGANVLTF
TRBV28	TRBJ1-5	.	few	TGTGCCAGCAGCATTGAGGGCAATCAGCCCCAGCATTTT	CASSIEGNQPQHF
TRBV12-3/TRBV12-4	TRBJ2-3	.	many	TGTGCCAGCAGAATTGACAGGACGGGCACAGATACGCAGTATTTT	CASRIDRTGTDTQYF
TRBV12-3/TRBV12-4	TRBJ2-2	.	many	TGTGCCAGCAGTCGTACCGGGGAGCTGTTTTTT	CASSRTGELFF
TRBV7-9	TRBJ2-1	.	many	TGTGCCAGCAGCTTAGACCTACGGGGTGAGCAGTTCTTC	CASSLDLRGEQFF
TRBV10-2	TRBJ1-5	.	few	TGCGCCAGCAGTGACAGGGCGGATCAGCCCCAGCATTTT	CASSDRADQPQHF
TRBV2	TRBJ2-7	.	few	TGTGCCAGCAGTGAGGACCTGAGATTGGAGCAGTACTTC	CASSEDLRLEQYF
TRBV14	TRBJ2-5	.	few	TGTGCCAGCAGCCAAGTGGTTGGAGAGACCCAGTACTTC	CASSQVVGETQYF
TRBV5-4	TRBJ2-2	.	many	TGTGCCAGCAGCTTGGCGGTCGGCAACACCGGGGAGCTGTTTTTT	CASSLAVGNTGELFF
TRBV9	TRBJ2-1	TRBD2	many	TGTGCCAGCAGCGTAGCGGGACTAGCGGGGGTCAATGAGCAGTTCTTC	CASSVAGLAGVNEQFF
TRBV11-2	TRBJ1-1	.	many	TGTGCCAGCAGCTTAGAACCGACGGCCTCTGCTTTCTTT	CASSLEPTASAFF
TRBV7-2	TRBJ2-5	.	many	TGTGCCAGCAGCTTATACACAGAAGAGACCCAGTACTTC	CASSLYTEETQYF
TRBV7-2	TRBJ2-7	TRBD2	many	TGTGCCAGCAGCTTCTCCTCTAGCGGGGGGGCTTACGAGCAGTACTTC	CASSFSSSGGAYEQYF
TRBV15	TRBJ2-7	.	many	TGTGCCACCAGGCCTTCCCGACAGCTCGAGCAGTACTTC	CATRPSRQLEQYF
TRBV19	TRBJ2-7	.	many	TGTGCCAGTAGTCGTGGCAGACACTACGAGCAGTACTTC	CASSRGRHYEQYF
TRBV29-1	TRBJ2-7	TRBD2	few	TGCAGCGTTACCGGGGACTACACAGGCTCCTACGAGCAGTACTTC	CSVTGDYTGSYEQYF
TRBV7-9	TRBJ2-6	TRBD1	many	TGTGCCAGCAGCTCGGGACAGGGAAGGACTGGGGCCAACGTCCTGACTTTC	CASSSGQGRTGANVLTF